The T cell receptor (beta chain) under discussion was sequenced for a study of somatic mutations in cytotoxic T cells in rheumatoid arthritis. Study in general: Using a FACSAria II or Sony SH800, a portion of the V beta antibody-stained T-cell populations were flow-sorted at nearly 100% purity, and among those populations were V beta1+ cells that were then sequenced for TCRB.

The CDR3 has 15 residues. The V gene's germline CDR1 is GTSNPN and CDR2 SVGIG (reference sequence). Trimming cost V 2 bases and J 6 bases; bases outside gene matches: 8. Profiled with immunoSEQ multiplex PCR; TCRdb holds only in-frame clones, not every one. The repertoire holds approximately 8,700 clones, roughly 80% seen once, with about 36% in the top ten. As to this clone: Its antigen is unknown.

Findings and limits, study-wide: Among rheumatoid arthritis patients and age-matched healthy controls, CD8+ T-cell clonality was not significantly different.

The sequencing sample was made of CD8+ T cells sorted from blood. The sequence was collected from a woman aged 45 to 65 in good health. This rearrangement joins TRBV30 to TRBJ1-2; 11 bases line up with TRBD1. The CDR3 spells CAWSSSGQGADGYTF. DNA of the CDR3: TGTGCCTGGAGTAGTTCCGGACAGGGGGCGGATGGCTACACCTTC. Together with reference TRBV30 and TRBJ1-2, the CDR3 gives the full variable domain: SQTIHQWPATLVQPVGSPLSLECTVEGTSNPNLYWYRQAAGRGLQLLFYSVGIGQISSEVPQNLSASRPQDRQFILSSKKLLLSDSGFYLCAWSSSGQGADGYTFGSGTRLTVV.